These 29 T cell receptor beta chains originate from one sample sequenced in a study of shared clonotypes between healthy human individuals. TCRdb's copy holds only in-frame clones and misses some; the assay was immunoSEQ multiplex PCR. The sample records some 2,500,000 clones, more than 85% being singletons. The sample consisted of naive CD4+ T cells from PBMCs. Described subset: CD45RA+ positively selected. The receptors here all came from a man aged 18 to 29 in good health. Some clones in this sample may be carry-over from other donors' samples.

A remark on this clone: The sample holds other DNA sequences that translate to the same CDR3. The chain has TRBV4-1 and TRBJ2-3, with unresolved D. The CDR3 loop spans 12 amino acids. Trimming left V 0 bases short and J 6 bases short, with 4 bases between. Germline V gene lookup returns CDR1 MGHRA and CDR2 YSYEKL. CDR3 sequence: CASSQDRDTQYF. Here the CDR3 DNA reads TGCGCCAGCAGCCAAGATCGTGATACGCAGTATTTT.

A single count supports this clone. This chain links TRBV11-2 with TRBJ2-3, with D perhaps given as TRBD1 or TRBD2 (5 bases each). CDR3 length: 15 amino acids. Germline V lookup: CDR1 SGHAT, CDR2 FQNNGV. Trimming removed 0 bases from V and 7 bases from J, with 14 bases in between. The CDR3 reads CASSLDLSGPNTQYF. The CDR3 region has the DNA TGTGCCAGCAGCTTAGATCTCTCGGGGCCAAATACGCAGTATTTT.

As DNA, the CDR3 is TGTGCCAGCAGCCTCTGGGGGCGATACAGCTCCTACAATGAGCAGTTCTTC. Protein sequence: CASSLWGRYSSYNEQFF. J is TRBJ2-1 and V is TRBV7-3; TRBD1 is a possible D gene (6 bases). V was clipped by 5 bases and J by 0 bases, with 17 bases between them. The CDR3 length is 17 residues. Per germline, CDR1 SGHTA and CDR2 FQGTGA. Together with reference TRBV7-3 and TRBJ2-1, the CDR3 gives the full variable domain: GAGVSQTPSNKVTEKGKYVELRCDPISGHTALYWYRQSLGQGPEFLIYFQGTGAADDSGLPNDRFFAVRPEGSVSTLKIQRTERGDSAVYLCASSLWGRYSSYNEQFFGPGTRLTVL.

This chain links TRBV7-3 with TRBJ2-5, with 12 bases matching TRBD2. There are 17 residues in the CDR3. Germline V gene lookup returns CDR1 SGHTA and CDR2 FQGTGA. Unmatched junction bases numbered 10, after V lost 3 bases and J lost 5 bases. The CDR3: CASSFSSGRAAVETQYF. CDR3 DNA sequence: TGTGCCAGCAGCTTTTCTAGCGGGAGGGCCGCGGTGGAGACCCAGTACTTC.

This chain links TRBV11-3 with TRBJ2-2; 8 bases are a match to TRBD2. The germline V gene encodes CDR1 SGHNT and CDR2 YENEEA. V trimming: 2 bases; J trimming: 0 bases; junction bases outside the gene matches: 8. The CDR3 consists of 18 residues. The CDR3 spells CASSLRTRGLANTGELFF. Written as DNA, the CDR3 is TGTGCCAGCAGCTTAAGAACTAGGGGACTAGCGAACACCGGGGAGCTGTTTTTT.

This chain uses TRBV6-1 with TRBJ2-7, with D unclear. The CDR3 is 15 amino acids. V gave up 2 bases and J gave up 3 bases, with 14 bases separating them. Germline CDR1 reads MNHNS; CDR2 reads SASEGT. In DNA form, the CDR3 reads TGTGCCAGCAGTGAATCCCTTAACCCTTTCTACGAGCAGTACTTC. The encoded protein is CASSESLNPFYEQYF.

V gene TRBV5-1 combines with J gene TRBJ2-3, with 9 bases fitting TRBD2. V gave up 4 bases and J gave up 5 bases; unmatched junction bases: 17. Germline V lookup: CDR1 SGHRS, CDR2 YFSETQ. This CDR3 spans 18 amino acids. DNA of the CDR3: TGCGCCAGCAGCCCGTCGAGTTTAGCGGGAGTAAGGGGAGATACGCAGTATTTT. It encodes CASSPSSLAGVRGDTQYF.

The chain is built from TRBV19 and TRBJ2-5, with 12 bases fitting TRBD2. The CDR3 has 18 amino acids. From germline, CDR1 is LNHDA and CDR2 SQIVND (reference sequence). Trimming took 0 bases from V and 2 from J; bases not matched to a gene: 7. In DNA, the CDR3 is TGTGCCAGTAGTATAGACCGACTAGCGGGAGCATCTCAAGAGACCCAGTACTTC. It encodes CASSIDRLAGASQETQYF.

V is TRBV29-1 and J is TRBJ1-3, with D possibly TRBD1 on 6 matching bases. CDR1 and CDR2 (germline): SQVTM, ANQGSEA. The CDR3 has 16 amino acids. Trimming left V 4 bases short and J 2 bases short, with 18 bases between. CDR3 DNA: TGCAGCGTTGGGTGGGGGCAAAGGGCTCCTGGAAACACCATATATTTT. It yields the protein CSVGWGQRAPGNTIYF.

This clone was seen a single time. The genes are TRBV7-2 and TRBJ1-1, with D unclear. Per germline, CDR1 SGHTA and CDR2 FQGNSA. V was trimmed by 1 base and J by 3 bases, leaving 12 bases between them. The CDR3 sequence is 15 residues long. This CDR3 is CASSLGGFGYTEAFF. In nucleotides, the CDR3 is TGTGCCAGCAGCTTAGGAGGGTTCGGGTACACTGAAGCTTTCTTT. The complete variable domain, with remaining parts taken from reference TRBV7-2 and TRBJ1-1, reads GAGVSQSPSNKVTEKGKDVELRCDPISGHTALYWYRQSLGQGLEFLIYFQGNSAPDKSGLPSDRFSAERTGGSVSTLTIQRTQQEDSAVYLCASSLGGFGYTEAFFGQGTRLTVV.

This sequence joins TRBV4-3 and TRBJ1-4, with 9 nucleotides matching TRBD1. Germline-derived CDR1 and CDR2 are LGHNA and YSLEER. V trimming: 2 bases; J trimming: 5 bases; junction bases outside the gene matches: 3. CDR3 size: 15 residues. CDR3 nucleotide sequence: TGCGCCAGCAGCCAAACGGACAGGGGAAATGAAAAACTGTTTTTT. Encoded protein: CASSQTDRGNEKLFF.

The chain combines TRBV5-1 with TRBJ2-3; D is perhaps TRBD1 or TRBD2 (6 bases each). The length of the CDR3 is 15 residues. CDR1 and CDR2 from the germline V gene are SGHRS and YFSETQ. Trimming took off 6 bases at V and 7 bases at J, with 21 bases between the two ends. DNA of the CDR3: TGCGCCAGCACCCTGGGCCACGAGGGGGGCAATACGCAGTATTTT. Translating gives CASTLGHEGGNTQYF.

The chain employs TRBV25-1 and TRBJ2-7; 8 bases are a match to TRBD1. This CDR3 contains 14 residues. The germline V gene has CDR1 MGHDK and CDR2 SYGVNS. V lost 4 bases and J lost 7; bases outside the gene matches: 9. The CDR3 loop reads CASSVGQGAGEQYF. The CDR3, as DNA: TGTGCCAGCAGTGTAGGTCAGGGGGCTGGAGAGCAGTACTTC.

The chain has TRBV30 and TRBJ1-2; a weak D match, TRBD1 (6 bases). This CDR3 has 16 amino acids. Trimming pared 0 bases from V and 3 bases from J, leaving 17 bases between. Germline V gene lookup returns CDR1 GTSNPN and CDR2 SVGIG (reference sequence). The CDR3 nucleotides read TGTGCCTGGAGTGTTCAGTTAGGGCAGGGGCACTATGGCTACACCTTC. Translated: CAWSVQLGQGHYGYTF.

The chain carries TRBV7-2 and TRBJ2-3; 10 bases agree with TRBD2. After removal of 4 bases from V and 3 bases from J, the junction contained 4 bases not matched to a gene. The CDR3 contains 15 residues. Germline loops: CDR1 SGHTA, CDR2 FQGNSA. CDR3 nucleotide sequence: TGTGCCAGCAGCTCTAGCGGGAGAGGTACAGATACGCAGTATTTT. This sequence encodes CASSSSGRGTDTQYF.

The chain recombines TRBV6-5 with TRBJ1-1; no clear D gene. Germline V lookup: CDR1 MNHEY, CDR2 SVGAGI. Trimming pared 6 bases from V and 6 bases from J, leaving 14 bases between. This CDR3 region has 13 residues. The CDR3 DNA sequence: TGTGCCAGCAGCCTCGAACCCTTCTCTGAAGCTTTCTTT. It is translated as CASSLEPFSEAFF.

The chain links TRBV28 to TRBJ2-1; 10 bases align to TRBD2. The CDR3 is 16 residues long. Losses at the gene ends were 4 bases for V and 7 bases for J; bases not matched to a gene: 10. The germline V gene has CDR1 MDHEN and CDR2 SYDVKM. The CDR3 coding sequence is TGTGCCAGCAGTTATACGACTAGCGGGCCACTTAATGAGCAGTTCTTC. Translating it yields CASSYTTSGPLNEQFF.

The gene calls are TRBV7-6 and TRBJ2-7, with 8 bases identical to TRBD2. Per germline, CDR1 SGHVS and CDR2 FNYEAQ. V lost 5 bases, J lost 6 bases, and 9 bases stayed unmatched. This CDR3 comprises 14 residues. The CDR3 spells CASSKKAGAIEQYF. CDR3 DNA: TGTGCCAGCAGCAAAAAAGCGGGAGCTATCGAGCAGTACTTC. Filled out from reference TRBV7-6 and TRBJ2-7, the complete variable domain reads GAGVSQSPRYKVTKRGQDVALRCDPISGHVSLYWYRQALGQGPEFLTYFNYEAQQDKSGLPNDRFSAERPEGSISTLTIQRTEQRDSAMYRCASSKKAGAIEQYFGPGTRLTVT.

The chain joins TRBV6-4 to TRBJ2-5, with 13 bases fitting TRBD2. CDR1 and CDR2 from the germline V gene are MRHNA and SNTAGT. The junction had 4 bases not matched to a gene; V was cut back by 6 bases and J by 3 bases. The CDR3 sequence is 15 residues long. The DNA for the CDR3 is TGTGCCAGCAGCCTCGGGACTAGCGGGAAAGAGACCCAGTACTTC. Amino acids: CASSLGTSGKETQYF.

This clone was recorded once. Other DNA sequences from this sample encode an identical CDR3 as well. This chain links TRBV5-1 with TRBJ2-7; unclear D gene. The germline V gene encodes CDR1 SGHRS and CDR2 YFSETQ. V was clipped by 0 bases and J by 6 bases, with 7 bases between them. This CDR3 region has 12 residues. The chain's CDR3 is CASSLGGTEQYF. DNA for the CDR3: TGCGCCAGCAGCTTGGGGGGAACCGAGCAGTACTTC.

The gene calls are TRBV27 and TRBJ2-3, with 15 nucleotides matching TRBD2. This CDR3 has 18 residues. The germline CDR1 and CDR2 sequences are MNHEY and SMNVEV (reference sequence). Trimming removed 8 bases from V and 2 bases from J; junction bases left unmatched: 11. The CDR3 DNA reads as TGTGCCAGCCGACACGGACTAGCGGGAGGGCCGGTCACAGATACGCAGTATTTT. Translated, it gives CASRHGLAGGPVTDTQYF.

The DNA for the CDR3 is TGTGCCACCAGCAGCGCGGGACTAGCGGGGTTATTATACAATGAGCAGTTCTTC. Its protein is CATSSAGLAGLLYNEQFF. The chain recombines TRBV15 with TRBJ2-1; 13 nucleotides agree with TRBD2. V was pared by 3 bases and J by 4 bases, with 9 bases of the junction left unmatched. The CDR3 length is 18 residues. Germline loops: CDR1 LNHNV, CDR2 YYDKDF (reference sequence).

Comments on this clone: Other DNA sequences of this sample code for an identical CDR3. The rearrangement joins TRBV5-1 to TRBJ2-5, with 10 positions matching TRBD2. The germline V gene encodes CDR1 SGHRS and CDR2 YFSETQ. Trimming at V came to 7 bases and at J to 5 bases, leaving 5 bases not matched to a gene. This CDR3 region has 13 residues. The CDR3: CASSSGSGETQYF. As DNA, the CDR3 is TGCGCCAGCTCTAGCGGGAGTGGGGAGACCCAGTACTTC. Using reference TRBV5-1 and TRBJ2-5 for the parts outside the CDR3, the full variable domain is KAGVTQTPRYLIKTRGQQVTLSCSPISGHRSVSWYQQTPGQGLQFLFEYFSETQRNKGNFPGRFSGRQFSNSRSEMNVSTLELGDSALYLCASSSGSGETQYFGPGTRLLVL.

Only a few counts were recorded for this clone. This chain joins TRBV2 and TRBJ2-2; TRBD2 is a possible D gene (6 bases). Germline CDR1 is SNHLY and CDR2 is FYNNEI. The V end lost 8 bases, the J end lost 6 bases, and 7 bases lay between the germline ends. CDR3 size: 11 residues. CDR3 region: CASWRAGELFF. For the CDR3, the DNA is TGTGCCAGCTGGAGGGCCGGGGAGCTGTTTTTT.

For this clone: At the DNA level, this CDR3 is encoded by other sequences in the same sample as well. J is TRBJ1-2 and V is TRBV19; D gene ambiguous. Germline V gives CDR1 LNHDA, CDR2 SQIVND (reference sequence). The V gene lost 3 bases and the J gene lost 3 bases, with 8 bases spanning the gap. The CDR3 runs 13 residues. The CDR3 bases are TGTGCCAGTAGTATCGGAGGGCACTATGGCTACACCTTC. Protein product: CASSIGGHYGYTF.

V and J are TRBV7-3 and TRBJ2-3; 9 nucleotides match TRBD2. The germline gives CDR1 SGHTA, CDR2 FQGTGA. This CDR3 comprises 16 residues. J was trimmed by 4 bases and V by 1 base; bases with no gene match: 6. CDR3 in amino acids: CASSLKGGGRADTQYF. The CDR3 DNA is TGTGCCAGCAGCTTAAAAGGCGGCGGGAGGGCAGATACGCAGTATTTT.

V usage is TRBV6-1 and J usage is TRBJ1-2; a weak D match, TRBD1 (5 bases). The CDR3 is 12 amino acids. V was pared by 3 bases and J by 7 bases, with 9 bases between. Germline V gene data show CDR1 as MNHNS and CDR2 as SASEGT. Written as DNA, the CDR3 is TGTGCCAGCAGTGATTCAGGGATTGGCTACACCTTC. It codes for CASSDSGIGYTF.

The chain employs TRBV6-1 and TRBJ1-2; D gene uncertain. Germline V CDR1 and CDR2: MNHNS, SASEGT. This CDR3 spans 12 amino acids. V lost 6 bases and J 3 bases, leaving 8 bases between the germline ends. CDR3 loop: CASSPGHYGYTF. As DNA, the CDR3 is TGTGCCAGCAGCCCAGGACACTATGGCTACACCTTC.

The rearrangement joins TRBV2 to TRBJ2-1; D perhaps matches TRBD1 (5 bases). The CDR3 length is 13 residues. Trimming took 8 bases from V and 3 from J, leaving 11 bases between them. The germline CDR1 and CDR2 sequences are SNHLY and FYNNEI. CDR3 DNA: TGTGCCAGCCAGACAGAAAACTACAATGAGCAGTTCTTC. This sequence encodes CASQTENYNEQFF.